This passage covers 22 T cell receptor beta chains from one sample sequenced in a study of blood T cell repertoires in COVID-19. Method: immunoSEQ multiplex PCR; TCRdb's copy keeps in-frame clones and lacks some. The sample has 120,000 to 150,000 clones; around 86% are singletons. Sequencing was carried out using peripheral blood. The source of these receptors is a man at least 80 years old with acute or convalescent COVID-19.

The chain combines TRBV5-1 with TRBJ2-1; TRBD2 matches 8 bases. Germline lookup yields CDR1 SGHRS and CDR2 YFSETQ. V shed 0 bases and J 5 bases; nucleotides not matched to a gene: 7. This CDR3 has 16 residues. The DNA for the CDR3 is TGCGCCAGCAGCTTGGTTCCGGTAGCGGGGAACAATGAGCAGTTCTTC. This translates into CASSLVPVAGNNEQFF.

The V gene is TRBV7-2, the J gene TRBJ1-5; D possibly corresponds to TRBD1 (5 bases). In germline, CDR1 is SGHTA, CDR2 FQGNSA. The CDR3 is 16 amino acids. V lost 0 bases and J lost 2, with 11 bases in between. The chain's CDR3 is CASSLASGGGNQPQHF. CDR3 sequence (DNA): TGTGCCAGCAGCTTAGCATCCGGGGGGGGCAATCAGCCCCAGCATTTT.

The J gene is TRBJ2-7, the V gene TRBV19; TRBD1 aligns across 7 bases. V was pared by 4 bases and J by 0 bases, with 6 bases of the junction left unmatched. CDR3 length equals 15 residues. Germline-derived CDR1 and CDR2 are LNHDA and SQIVND (reference sequence). This chain's CDR3 is CASSTAGTVSYEQYF. Here the CDR3 DNA reads TGTGCCAGTAGTACGGCCGGGACAGTCTCCTACGAGCAGTACTTC.

This chain links TRBV2 with TRBJ1-5, with D unclear. The CDR3 consists of 15 residues. The V gene's germline CDR1 is SNHLY and CDR2 FYNNEI. V was shortened by 4 bases and J by 2 bases, with 12 bases between the two germline ends. CDR3 region: CASSVGPIGNQPQHF. The CDR3 nucleotides are TGTGCCAGCAGTGTTGGGCCTATTGGCAATCAGCCCCAGCATTTT.

The V and J genes are TRBV3-1 (or the pseudogene TRBV3-2) and TRBJ2-7, with D unclear. The CDR3 consists of 12 residues. CDR1 is LGHDT and CDR2 is YNNKEL in the germline V gene (reference sequence). Trimming took off 8 bases at V and 3 bases at J, with 11 bases between the two ends. In DNA form, the CDR3 reads TGTGCCAGCTCCAATTCGGGCTACGAGCAGTACTTC. Translation gives CASSNSGYEQYF.

The chain combines TRBV6-5 with TRBJ2-7, with 7 bases matching TRBD1. Germline loops: CDR1 MNHEY, CDR2 SVGAGI. CDR3 size: 14 residues. The V and J ends lost 5 bases and 2 bases, in that order; junction bases with no gene match: 6. For the CDR3, the DNA is TGTGCCAGCAGTCCCGGGACAGCTACCTACGAGCAGTACTTC. Translating it yields CASSPGTATYEQYF.

The J gene is TRBJ2-1, the V gene TRBV30; 7 nucleotides match TRBD1. The CDR3 runs to 15 residues. Per the germline V gene, CDR1 is GTSNPN and CDR2 is SVGIG (reference sequence). The trim removed 2 bases at V and 6 bases at J, leaving 10 bases unmatched. CDR3 nucleotide sequence: TGTGCCTGGAGTCTGGGCCGGGACAGAGCCAATGAGCAGTTCTTC. Translating it yields CAWSLGRDRANEQFF.

This chain links TRBV9 with TRBJ2-5, with 12 nucleotides matching TRBD2. The CDR3 is made up of 16 amino acids. The germline V gene encodes CDR1 SGDLS and CDR2 YYNGEE. V was clipped by 3 bases and J by 2 bases; unmatched bases: 5. The CDR3 sequence is CASSESGLAGQETQYF. The CDR3, as DNA: TGTGCCAGCAGCGAGAGTGGACTAGCGGGACAAGAGACCCAGTACTTC.

This clone has only one observation. The genes are TRBV25-1 and TRBJ2-7, with a tentative D call TRBD1 (6 bases). V was trimmed by 2 bases and J by 1 base, leaving 6 bases between them. CDR1 and CDR2 from the germline V gene are MGHDK and SYGVNS. The CDR3 length is 13 residues. The CDR3 loop is CASSEQGSYEQYF. For the CDR3, the DNA is TGTGCCAGCAGTGAACAGGGGTCCTACGAGCAGTACTTC.

The sample holds one count of this clone. CDR3 bases: TGTGCCAGCAGCTTGGTATTGGCATATGGCTACACCTTC. Translating it yields CASSLVLAYGYTF. This chain uses TRBV5-5 with TRBJ1-2; no clear D gene. CDR1 is SGHKS and CDR2 is YYEKEE in the germline V gene (reference sequence). V was clipped by 0 bases and J by 5 bases, with 8 bases between them. The CDR3 has 13 residues.

The chain employs TRBV3-1 (or the pseudogene TRBV3-2) and TRBJ2-3, with D perhaps matching TRBD2 (5 bases). The CDR3 extends over 13 amino acids. CDR1 and CDR2 (germline): LGHDT, YNNKEL (reference sequence). V lost 4 bases and J lost 9, with 14 bases in between. The CDR3 here is CASSLSDYPTQYF. CDR3 in DNA: TGTGCCAGCAGCCTCTCCGACTATCCAACGCAGTATTTT.

V gene TRBV24-1 combines with J gene TRBJ2-1; maybe TRBD2 (6 bases). Trimming removed 3 bases at V and 5 bases at J, with 13 bases between. Germline CDR1 is KGHDR and CDR2 is SFDVKD. The CDR3 has 15 residues. In DNA, the CDR3 is TGTGCCACCAGTGATCCGAAGACGGGGGACAATGAGCAGTTCTTC. This encodes CATSDPKTGDNEQFF.

This chain connects TRBV5-1 to TRBJ2-1; 9 bases map to TRBD2. V was pared by 0 bases and J by 4 bases, with 5 bases of the junction left unmatched. In germline, CDR1 is SGHRS, CDR2 YFSETQ. This CDR3 has 16 residues. The CDR3 protein is CASSLVASGVYNEQFF. DNA of the CDR3: TGCGCCAGCAGCTTGGTGGCTAGCGGGGTGTACAATGAGCAGTTCTTC.

The chain couples TRBV27 to TRBJ2-7, with a tentative D call TRBD2 (5 bases). V was shortened by 2 bases and J by 2 bases, with 10 bases between the two germline ends. CDR3 size: 14 residues. Germline V gene lookup returns CDR1 MNHEY and CDR2 SMNVEV (reference sequence). The CDR3 is CASSLRGPAYEQYF. The DNA of the CDR3 is TGTGCCAGCAGTTTACGGGGTCCTGCCTACGAGCAGTACTTC.

This clone was seen only once. The V and J genes are TRBV10-3 and TRBJ2-2; TRBD1 matches 9 bases. The J segment lost 7 bases and the V segment lost 4 bases, leaving 7 bases of the junction unmatched. Looked up from germline, CDR1 is ENHRY and CDR2 is SYGVKD. The CDR3 contains 15 residues. CDR3 loop: CAISGDRGASGELFF. As DNA, the CDR3 is TGTGCCATCAGTGGAGACAGGGGGGCTAGCGGGGAGCTGTTTTTT.

Concerning this clone: A read error may produce the germline difference seen at one junction end. V is TRBV24-1 and J is TRBJ2-7; D perhaps matches TRBD1 (6 bases). This CDR3 spans 12 amino acids. Germline CDR1 is KGHDR and CDR2 is SFDVKD. The CDR3 DNA reads TGTGCCACAAGTGACAGGTTCTACGAGCAGTACTTC. This sequence encodes CATSDRFYEQYF.

The chain combines TRBV5-4 with TRBJ1-1; 7 nucleotides line up with TRBD1. V gave up 5 bases and J gave up 7 bases; unmatched junction bases: 11. Looked up from germline, CDR1 is SGHNT and CDR2 is YYREEE (reference sequence). CDR3 length: 14 amino acids. CDR3 protein: CASSSRQGRDEAFF. In DNA, the CDR3 is TGTGCCAGCAGTTCGAGACAGGGAAGAGATGAAGCTTTCTTT.

The chain employs TRBV18 and TRBJ1-1; a possible D gene is TRBD1 (6 bases). The CDR3 is 15 residues long. The germline V gene encodes CDR1 KGHSH and CDR2 LQKENI. With 3 bases removed from V and 0 bases from J, the gap between germline ends came to 11 bases. The CDR3 region is CASSPRGALNTEAFF. The DNA of the CDR3 is TGTGCCAGCTCACCCCGGGGGGCGCTGAACACTGAAGCTTTCTTT.

CDR3 coding DNA: TGTGCCAGCAGTTTAGCTGCAGGGGGCAGCCACGAGCAGTACTTC. Amino acid sequence: CASSLAAGGSHEQYF. V usage is TRBV27 and J usage is TRBJ2-7; TRBD1 agrees at 8 bases. V gave up 2 bases and J gave up 5 bases; unmatched junction bases: 8. CDR1 is MNHEY, CDR2 SMNVEV, per germline (reference sequence). The CDR3 covers 15 residues.

The V gene is TRBV5-4, the J gene TRBJ1-1; 8 positions agree with TRBD1. CDR3 length: 16 residues. Per germline, CDR1 SGHNT and CDR2 YYREEE (reference sequence). J gave up 1 base and V 0 bases, and 5 bases lay outside the gene matches. The CDR3 sequence is CASSLETGGTNTEAFF. In nucleotides, the CDR3 is TGTGCCAGCAGCTTGGAAACAGGGGGGACGAACACTGAAGCTTTCTTT.

The V gene is TRBV5-6, the J gene TRBJ2-2; the D gene is possibly TRBD1 (5 bases). Per germline, CDR1 SGHDT and CDR2 YYEEEE. The CDR3 has 14 amino acids. Trimming took 1 base from V and 2 from J, leaving 6 bases between them. The CDR3 protein is CASSLQGNTGELFF. CDR3 coding DNA: TGTGCCAGCAGCTTGCAGGGTAACACCGGGGAGCTGTTTTTT.

The table lists this clone with a count of one. V usage is TRBV30 and J usage is TRBJ2-3; 9 bases are shared with TRBD2. Germline CDR1 GTSNPN, CDR2 SVGIG (reference sequence). The CDR3 has 16 residues. Trimming took 0 bases from V and 4 from J; bases not matched to a gene: 8. The CDR3 reads CAWSVSSGGYADTQYF. CDR3 DNA: TGTGCCTGGAGTGTTAGTAGCGGGGGCTATGCAGATACGCAGTATTTT.